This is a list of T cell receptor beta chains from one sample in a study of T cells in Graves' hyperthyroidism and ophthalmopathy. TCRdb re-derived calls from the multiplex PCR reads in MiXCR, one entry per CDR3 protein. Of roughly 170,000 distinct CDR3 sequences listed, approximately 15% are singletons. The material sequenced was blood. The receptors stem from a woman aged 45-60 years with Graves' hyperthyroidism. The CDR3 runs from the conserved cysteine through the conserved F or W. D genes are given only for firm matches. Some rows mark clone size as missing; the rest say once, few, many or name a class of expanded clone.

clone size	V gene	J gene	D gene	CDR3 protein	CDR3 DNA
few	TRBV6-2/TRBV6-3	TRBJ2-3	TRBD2	CASSYSKRGDWDTQYF	TGTGCCAGCAGTTACTCCAAGCGGGGGGATTGGGATACGCAGTATTTT
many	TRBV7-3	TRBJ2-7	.	CASSPQGGYEQYF	TGTGCCAGCAGCCCACAGGGTGGCTACGAGCAGTACTTC
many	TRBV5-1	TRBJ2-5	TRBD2	CASSLSRTSRFSQETQYF	TGCGCCAGCAGCTTGAGTCGGACTAGTAGATTTTCCCAAGAGACCCAGTACTTC
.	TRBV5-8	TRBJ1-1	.	CASSFGGGSTEAFF	TGTGCCAGCAGCTTCGGGGGGGGGTCCACTGAAGCTTTCTTT
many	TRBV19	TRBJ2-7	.	CASSLRDTLYEQYF	TGTGCCAGTAGCCTTCGGGACACCCTCTACGAGCAGTACTTC
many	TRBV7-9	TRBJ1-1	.	CASSQPVGGAFRNTEAFF	TGTGCCAGCAGCCAACCAGTGGGGGGCGCATTTAGGAACACTGAAGCTTTCTTT
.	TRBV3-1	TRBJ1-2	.	CASSLTDLDSANYGYTF	TGTGCCAGCAGCCTCACCGATTTGGACTCAGCTAACTATGGCTACACCTTC
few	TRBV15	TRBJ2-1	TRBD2	CATSSTSGGWNEQFF	TGTGCCACCAGCTCTACTAGCGGGGGCTGGAATGAGCAGTTCTTC
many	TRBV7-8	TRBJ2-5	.	CASSLWPPQGDQETQYF	TGTGCCAGCAGCTTATGGCCCCCACAGGGCGATCAAGAGACCCAGTACTTC
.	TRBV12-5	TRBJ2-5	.	CASARGWGETQYF	TGTGCTAGTGCAAGGGGATGGGGCGAGACCCAGTACTTC
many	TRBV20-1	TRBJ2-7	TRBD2	CSASPYSGGETYEQYF	TGCAGTGCTAGCCCCTATAGCGGGGGGGAGACCTACGAGCAGTACTTC
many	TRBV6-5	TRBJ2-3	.	CASSYLLSSGPSLGTDTQYF	TGTGCCAGCAGTTACCTGCTGTCGTCTGGGCCAAGTCTCGGCACAGATACGCAGTATTTT
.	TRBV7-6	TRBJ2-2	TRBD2	CASSSRPSGGTGELFF	TGTGCCAGCAGCTCCCGCCCTAGCGGGGGAACCGGGGAGCTGTTTTTT
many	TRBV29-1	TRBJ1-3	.	CSVGGENPGNTIYF	TGCAGCGTTGGGGGTGAGAATCCTGGAAACACCATATATTTT
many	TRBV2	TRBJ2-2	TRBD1	CASRTGGAYTGELFF	TGTGCCAGCCGGACAGGGGGAGCCTACACCGGGGAGCTGTTTTTT
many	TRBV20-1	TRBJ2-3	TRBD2	CSARVGTSQDTQYF	TGCAGTGCTAGAGTTGGGACTAGCCAAGATACGCAGTATTTT
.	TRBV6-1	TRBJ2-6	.	CASSEPGRAPGANVLTF	TGTGCCAGCAGTGAACCGGGCCGGGCCCCTGGGGCCAACGTCCTGACTTTC
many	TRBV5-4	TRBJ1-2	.	CASSLVAGYGYTF	TGTGCCAGCAGCTTGGTAGCCGGCTATGGCTACACCTTC
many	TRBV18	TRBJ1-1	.	CASSPYTGMNTEAFF	TGTGCCAGCTCACCATACACGGGTATGAACACTGAAGCTTTCTTT
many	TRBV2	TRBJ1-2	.	CATMPGLGYGYTF	TGTGCCACCATGCCGGGACTTGGCTATGGCTACACCTTC
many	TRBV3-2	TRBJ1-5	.	CAGPDSNQPQHF	TGTGCCGGACCTGATAGCAATCAGCCCCAGCATTTT
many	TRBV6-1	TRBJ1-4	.	CASSRGRVEKLFF	TGTGCCAGCTCAAGGGGTAGGGTTGAAAAACTGTTTTTT
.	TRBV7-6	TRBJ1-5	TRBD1	CASSLQGAQPQHF	TGTGCCAGCAGCTTACAGGGGGCCCAGCCCCAGCATTTT
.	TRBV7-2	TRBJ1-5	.	CASSRAVVQPQHF	TGTGCCAGCAGCCGCGCCGTGGTTCAGCCCCAGCATTTT
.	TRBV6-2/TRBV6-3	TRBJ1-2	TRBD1	CASSYGQGYYGYTF	TGTGCCAGCAGTTACGGACAGGGATACTATGGCTACACCTTC
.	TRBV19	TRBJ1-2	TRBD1	CATRDRGLNYGYTF	TGTGCCACCCGGGACAGGGGGCTTAACTATGGCTACACCTTC
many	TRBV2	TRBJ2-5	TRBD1	CASSGEQGSGETQYF	TGTGCCAGCAGTGGGGAACAGGGGTCGGGAGAGACCCAGTACTTC
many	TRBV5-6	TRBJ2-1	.	CASSSLLGRTQFF	TGTGCCAGCAGTAGCTTGCTGGGACGTACGCAGTTCTTC
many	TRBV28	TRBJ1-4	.	CASSDVGEKLFF	TGTGCCAGCAGTGATGTCGGGGAAAAACTGTTTTTT
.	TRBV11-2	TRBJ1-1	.	CASSRQTRGNTEAFF	TGTGCCAGCAGCCGCCAGACCAGGGGGAACACTGAAGCTTTCTTT
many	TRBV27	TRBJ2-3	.	CASSLTLRSTDTQYF	TGTGCCAGCAGTTTAACGTTAAGAAGCACAGATACGCAGTATTTT
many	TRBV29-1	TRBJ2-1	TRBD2	CSGYAGGGNEQFF	TGCAGCGGCTACGCGGGGGGCGGAAATGAGCAGTTCTTC
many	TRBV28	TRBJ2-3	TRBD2	CASRLLAGGRADTQYF	TGTGCCAGCAGGCTTTTAGCGGGGGGTCGCGCAGATACGCAGTATTTT
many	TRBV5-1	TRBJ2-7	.	CASKFWSGNYEQYF	TGCGCCAGCAAGTTTTGGTCTGGCAACTATGAGCAGTACTTC
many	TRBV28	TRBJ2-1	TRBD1	CASDQGQYNEQFF	TGTGCCAGCGATCAGGGACAGTACAATGAGCAGTTCTTC
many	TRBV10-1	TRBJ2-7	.	CASDLRVDTIYEQYF	TGCGCCAGCGACCTGCGGGTAGACACCATCTACGAGCAGTACTTC
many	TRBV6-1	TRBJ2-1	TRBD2	CASSPRTSGGARISYNEQFF	TGTGCCAGCAGTCCCCGGACTAGCGGGGGGGCAAGAATCTCCTACAATGAGCAGTTCTTC
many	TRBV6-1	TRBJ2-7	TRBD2	CASSPHRGGNEQYF	TGTGCCAGCAGTCCCCACCGGGGGGGCAACGAGCAGTACTTC
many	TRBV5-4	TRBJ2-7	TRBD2	CASSLALAGASYEQYF	TGTGCCAGCAGCTTGGCTCTAGCGGGGGCCTCCTACGAGCAGTACTTC
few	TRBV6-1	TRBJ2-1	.	CASSEISGHNEQFF	TGTGCCAGCAGTGAAATTAGCGGACACAATGAGCAGTTCTTC
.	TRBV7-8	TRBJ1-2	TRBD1	CASSLSYRDRERSGGYTF	TGTGCCAGCAGCTTATCCTACCGGGACAGGGAACGGTCAGGAGGCTACACCTTC
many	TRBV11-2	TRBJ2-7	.	CASSRSGVIVYEQYF	TGTGCCAGCAGCCGGTCGGGGGTAATCGTCTACGAGCAGTACTTC
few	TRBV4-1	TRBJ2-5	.	CASSPPSETQYF	TGCGCCAGCAGCCCGCCGAGTGAGACCCAGTACTTC
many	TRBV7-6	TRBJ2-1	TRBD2	CASSKNAGLAGGYEQFF	TGTGCCAGCAGCAAAAACGCGGGGCTAGCGGGGGGCTATGAGCAGTTCTTC
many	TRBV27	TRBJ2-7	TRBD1	CASSVTGTGPYEQYF	TGTGCCAGCAGTGTCACCGGGACAGGGCCCTACGAGCAGTACTTC
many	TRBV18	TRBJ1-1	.	CASSVGRDTEAFF	TGTGCCAGCTCCGTGGGAAGGGACACTGAAGCTTTCTTT
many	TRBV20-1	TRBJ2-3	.	CSARFLALSTDTQYF	TGCAGTGCTAGATTCCTAGCGCTTAGCACAGATACGCAGTATTTT
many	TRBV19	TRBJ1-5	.	CASSGGRTSNQPQHF	TGTGCCAGTAGTGGGGGACGGACCAGCAATCAGCCCCAGCATTTT
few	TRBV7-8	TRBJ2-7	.	CASSSEAGAGYEQYF	TGTGCCAGCAGCTCAGAAGCCGGGGCTGGCTACGAGCAGTACTTC
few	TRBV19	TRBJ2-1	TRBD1	CASSIGWTGDNEQFF	TGTGCCAGTAGTATAGGGTGGACAGGGGACAATGAGCAGTTCTTC
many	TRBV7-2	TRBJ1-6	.	CASSSTTAPLHF	TGTGCCAGCAGCTCAACCACGGCACCCCTCCACTTT
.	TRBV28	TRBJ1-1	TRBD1	CASRPGQGTEAFF	TGTGCCAGCAGACCGGGACAGGGCACTGAAGCTTTCTTT
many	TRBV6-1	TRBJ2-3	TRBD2	CASSPATSSRTDTQYF	TGTGCCAGCAGTCCAGCGACTAGCAGCCGCACAGATACGCAGTATTTT
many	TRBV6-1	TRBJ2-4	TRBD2	CASIAGTTNIQYF	TGTGCCAGCATCGCCGGGACTACCAACATTCAGTACTTC
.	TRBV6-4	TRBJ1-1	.	CASSDNKDTEAFF	TGTGCCAGCAGTGATAACAAGGACACTGAAGCTTTCTTT
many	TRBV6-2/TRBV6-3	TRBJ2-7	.	CASSYSTAYPSYEQYF	TGTGCCAGCAGTTACTCGACCGCTTATCCCTCCTACGAGCAGTACTTC